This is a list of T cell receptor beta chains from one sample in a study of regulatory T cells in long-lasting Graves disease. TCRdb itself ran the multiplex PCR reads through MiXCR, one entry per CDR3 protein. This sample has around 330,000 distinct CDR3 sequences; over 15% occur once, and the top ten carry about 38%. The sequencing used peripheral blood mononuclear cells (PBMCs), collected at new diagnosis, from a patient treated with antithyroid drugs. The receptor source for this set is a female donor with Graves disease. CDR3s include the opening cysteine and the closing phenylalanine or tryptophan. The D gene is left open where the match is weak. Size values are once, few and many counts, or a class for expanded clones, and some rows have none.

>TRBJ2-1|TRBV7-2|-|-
CASSLVVFGRRLNEQFF
TGTGCCAGCAGCTTAGTTGTCTTCGGACGGAGACTTAATGAGCAGTTCTTC
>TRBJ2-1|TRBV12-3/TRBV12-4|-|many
CASSLGTANEQFF
TGTGCCAGCAGTTTAGGGACGGCCAATGAGCAGTTCTTC
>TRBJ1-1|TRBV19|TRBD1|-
CASSRQGDTEAFF
TGTGCCAGTAGTAGACAGGGGGACACTGAAGCTTTCTTT
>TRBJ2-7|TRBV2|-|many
CASLGGGHEQYF
TGTGCCAGCCTGGGGGGGGGCCACGAGCAGTACTTC
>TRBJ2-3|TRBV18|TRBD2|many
CASSRTSLGTDTQYF
TGTGCCAGCTCCAGGACTAGTTTGGGTACAGATACGCAGTATTTT
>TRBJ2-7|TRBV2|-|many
CASRDWHSYEQYF
TGTGCCAGCAGAGACTGGCACTCCTACGAGCAGTACTTC
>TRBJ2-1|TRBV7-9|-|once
CASSKLQGIKYNEQFF
TGTGCCAGCAGCAAATTGCAGGGGATCAAGTACAATGAGCAGTTCTTC
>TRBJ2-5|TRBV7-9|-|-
CASMRQETQYF
TGTGCCAGCATGAGGCAAGAGACCCAGTACTTC
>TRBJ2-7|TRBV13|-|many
CASSPEGLGSYEQYF
TGTGCCAGCAGCCCAGAGGGGTTAGGCTCCTACGAGCAGTACTTC
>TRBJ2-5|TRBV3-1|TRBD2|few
CASSQLTSGSLRETQYF
TGTGCCAGCAGCCAACTGACTAGCGGGAGTTTGAGAGAGACCCAGTACTTC
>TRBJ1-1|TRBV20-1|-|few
CSARGADTEAFF
TGCAGTGCTCGTGGGGCTGACACTGAAGCTTTCTTT
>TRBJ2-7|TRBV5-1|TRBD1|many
CASSVGTGGDEQYF
TGCGCCAGCAGCGTCGGGACAGGGGGCGACGAGCAGTACTTC
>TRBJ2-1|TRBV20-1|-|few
CSASAPTVNNEQFF
TGCAGTGCTAGCGCCCCCACAGTTAACAATGAGCAGTTCTTC
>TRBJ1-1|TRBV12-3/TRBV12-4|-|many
CASSLWLVGGKNTEAFF
TGTGCCAGCAGCCTCTGGTTGGTGGGGGGGAAGAACACTGAAGCTTTCTTT